The source of this T cell receptor beta chain is a study of CD8+ T cells in alopecia areata. In the study overall: Patients in the study were on tofacitinib for 6 to 18 months, then off it for 6 months. General study points: TCRs were shared less clearly across patients than in mice, possibly for HLA-related reasons. Just one nonresponder means the tie between baseline CD8+ expansion and response stays uncertain.

CDR3 length equals 14 residues. The V gene's germline CDR1 is SGHTA and CDR2 FQGNSA. Trimming stripped 5 bases from V and 4 bases from J, with 12 bases between. RNA extraction was followed by reverse transcription into cDNA, which acted as the sequencing template. Sequencing was performed with immunoSEQ multiplex PCR; in TCRdb, only in-frame clones are kept and a portion is missing. The repertoire has nearly 200,000 clones, 55% to 70% of them found once; the top ten carry more than 5.5%. Note on this clone: Its matching antigen is unknown.

Treatment specified: oral pan-JAK inhibitor, 5-10 mg twice daily. Both peripheral blood and punch biopsies of lesional scalp skin were obtained from patients who had alopecia areata. The rearrangement uses TRBV7-2 and TRBJ1-5, with D possibly being TRBD1 (5 bases). The sample in question was CD4+ T cells sorted from blood, obtained at week 24, from a patient treated with tofacitinib. The origin of this receptor is a human donor with alopecia areata. The CDR3 region is CASSPTTANQPQHF. Here the CDR3 DNA reads TGTGCCAGCAGCCCGACGACAGCTAATCAGCCCCAGCATTTT.